This TCR beta chain stems from a study of blood T cell repertoires in COVID-19. This CDR3 comprises 14 residues. The V segment lost 8 bases and the J segment 3 bases; nucleotides outside the gene matches: 6. The germline V gene encodes CDR1 ENHRY and CDR2 SYGVKD. Using immunoSEQ multiplex PCR, the repertoire was profiled, and TCRdb retains in-frame clones only, with some absent. The sample has fewer than 200,000 clones, over 65% seen once. Enrolled through a virtual design, the participants were between roughly 18 and 100 years of age and came from some 26 US areas. This TCR was recovered from a woman between 50 and 59 years old who had recovered from COVID-19. Sequenced material: PBMCs or T cells enriched from blood (not recorded which). This chain links TRBV10-3 with TRBJ2-3; 9 bases fit TRBD1. The CDR3 DNA is TGTGCCATCCTCGGACAGGGGTTAACAGATACGCAGTATTTT. Translation gives CAILGQGLTDTQYF.